The source of this T cell receptor (beta chain) is a study of blood T cell repertoires in COVID-19. Across the whole study: Samples came from the United States, Italy and Spain, spanning acute and convalescent COVID-19. PBMCs, B-cell-depleted T cells, or T cells were the source of the cDNA or gDNA that made up the material.

Per the authors' pipeline: Nucleated cell number was recorded as an estimate derived from reference gene primer amplification. TCRdb keeps only in-frame clones here, not all; method: immunoSEQ multiplex PCR. Clonal size and the V and J genes are those of that table, whereas D and trimming came from the DNA. Among tens of thousands of clones listed, 85% to 90% were seen once. The germline gives CDR1 LNHDA, CDR2 SQIVND (reference sequence). Trimming left V 5 bases short and J 0 bases short, with 15 bases between. This CDR3 region has 16 residues. The source of this sequence is a man aged 60-69 years with active COVID-19. The rearrangement joins TRBV19 to TRBJ2-3; D may be TRBD2 (5 bases). Sequencing was done on a sample of peripheral blood. CDR3 region: CASSPTPGGSTDTQYF. In nucleotides, the CDR3 is TGTGCCAGTAGTCCTACCCCCGGAGGTAGCACAGATACGCAGTATTTT.